The rows below give T cell receptor beta chains drawn from one sample of a study of beta chain features in type 1 diabetes. Clones were read by immunoSEQ multiplex PCR, and TCRdb kept only the in-frame ones, dropping some. The table includes 250,000 to 350,000 clones, approximately 11% detected once. The sample was naive CD4+ T cells from blood. These receptors all come from a woman in her twenties or thirties in good health. Both conserved end residues are part of each CDR3. D genes are given only for firm matches. A row's size may be missing; if present it is once, few, many or a size class.

v_call	d_call	cdr3_length	j_call	clone_size	cdr3_nt	cdr3_aa
TRBV18	NA	13	TRBJ1-5	NA	TGTGCCAGCTCACCATCAGGGAATCAGCCCCAGCATTTT	CASSPSGNQPQHF
TRBV9	TRBD1	15	TRBJ2-7	NA	TGTGCCAGCAGCGTAGAGTCAGGGGGCTCCTACGAGCAGTACTTC	CASSVESGGSYEQYF
TRBV9	TRBD1	15	TRBJ2-2	once	TGTGCCAGCAGCGCAAGGACAGGGTTCGGCGGGGAGCTGTTTTTT	CASSARTGFGGELFF
TRBV5-4	TRBD1	15	TRBJ1-2	few	TGTGCCAGCAGCTTGGGGACAGGGCTTGACTATGGCTACACCTTC	CASSLGTGLDYGYTF
TRBV5-6	TRBD1	15	TRBJ2-7	NA	TGTGCCAGCAGCACCGTCCCAGGGGGCTCCTACGAGCAGTACTTC	CASSTVPGGSYEQYF
TRBV6-6	TRBD2	15	TRBJ2-1	NA	TGTGCCAGCCAGCTAGCGGGAAACAAGGGTAATGAGCAGTTCTTC	CASQLAGNKGNEQFF
TRBV7-3	TRBD1	20	TRBJ1-5	NA	TGTGCCAGCAGTTCGCGCGCACCCCGGGGACAGGGCTTTAGCAATCAGCCCCAGCATTTT	CASSSRAPRGQGFSNQPQHF
TRBV5-1	NA	14	TRBJ2-5	NA	TGCGCCAGCAGCTCCCGGGACTGGGATGCGACCCAGTACTTC	CASSSRDWDATQYF
TRBV18	TRBD1	13	TRBJ1-2	NA	TGTGCCAGCTCATCCACAGGGGGCGATGGCTACACCTTC	CASSSTGGDGYTF
TRBV9	TRBD2	16	TRBJ2-2	NA	TGTGCCAGCAGCCCCCCGGGGGGAGGAGGTACCGGGGAGCTGTTTTTT	CASSPPGGGGTGELFF
TRBV18	NA	18	TRBJ2-7	few	TGTGCCAGCTCACCATCGGCTGCAAGTGGCGGAGACCTCTACGAGCAGTACTTC	CASSPSAASGGDLYEQYF
TRBV2	NA	13	TRBJ1-1	NA	TGTGCCAGCAGACTCCAGGGAAACGCTGAAGCTTTCTTT	CASRLQGNAEAFF
TRBV25-1	NA	15	TRBJ1-1	few	TGTGCCAGCAGTGACCGGACCATCCCCAGGGGTGAAGCTTTCTTT	CASSDRTIPRGEAFF
TRBV10-3	TRBD1	13	TRBJ2-7	few	TGTGCCAGCTCGGGACAGGTTAACTACGAGCAGTACTTC	CASSGQVNYEQYF
TRBV10-3	NA	15	TRBJ2-5	NA	TGTGCCATCAGTGAGTCGGTTAGGGGTGAAGAGACCCAGTACTTC	CAISESVRGEETQYF
TRBV14	TRBD2	16	TRBJ2-1	NA	TGTGCCAGCAGCCGTTTTGGCGGGAGTACCTACAATGAGCAGTTCTTC	CASSRFGGSTYNEQFF
TRBV7-8	NA	18	TRBJ2-6	few	TGTGCCAGCAGCTTAGCCCGACAGGAGTACTCTGGGGCCAACGTCCTGACTTTC	CASSLARQEYSGANVLTF
TRBV28	NA	17	TRBJ2-6	NA	TGTGCCAGCAGTTCACAAAAGGGGAAGTCTGGGGCCAACGTCCTGACTTTC	CASSSQKGKSGANVLTF
TRBV19	TRBD1	15	TRBJ1-1	NA	TGTGCCAGTAGTACCGGGACAGGTCGCTACACTGAAGCTTTCTTT	CASSTGTGRYTEAFF
TRBV13	NA	16	TRBJ1-2	few	TGTGCCAGCAGCTCCTCCGCGGGGCAGCCTAGCTATGGCTACACCTTC	CASSSSAGQPSYGYTF
TRBV27	TRBD1	15	TRBJ2-7	few	TGTGCCAGCAGTAAAGGGACAGGGCTACTCTACGAGCAGTACTTC	CASSKGTGLLYEQYF
TRBV7-3	NA	14	TRBJ1-1	NA	TGTGCCAGCAGCTTAAGTCCAGGGGACACTGAAGCTTTCTTT	CASSLSPGDTEAFF
TRBV4-3	TRBD2	17	TRBJ2-1	NA	TGCGCCAGCAGCCACCTCGCGGGAGGGCGGGCCTACAATGAGCAGTTCTTC	CASSHLAGGRAYNEQFF
TRBV28	TRBD2	13	TRBJ2-4	few	TGTGCCAGCAGTTTTTCCTCCGGGGGGGTTCAGTACTTC	CASSFSSGGVQYF
TRBV5-1	TRBD2	17	TRBJ2-5	few	TGCGCCAGCAGCGTACTAGCGGGAGGGCCCAGGGGAGAGACCCAGTACTTC	CASSVLAGGPRGETQYF
TRBV7-9	NA	15	TRBJ2-2	NA	TGTGCCAGCAGCTTAAGAGGCCAGGAGGTCGGGGAGCTGTTTTTT	CASSLRGQEVGELFF
TRBV2	NA	13	TRBJ2-3	NA	TGTGCCAGCAGGTCGGGGGTTGCAGATACGCAGTATTTT	CASRSGVADTQYF
TRBV7-3	TRBD1	14	TRBJ2-2	few	TGTGCCAGCAGCTGGACAGGGCATACCGGGGAGCTGTTTTTT	CASSWTGHTGELFF
TRBV29-1	TRBD1	14	TRBJ2-7	few	TGCAGCGTTGACCTTCGACAGGGGGACCGCGAGCAGTACTTC	CSVDLRQGDREQYF
TRBV5-8	TRBD2	14	TRBJ2-5	few	TGTGCCAGCAGCTTTAGCGGGAGTAGGGAGACCCAGTACTTC	CASSFSGSRETQYF
TRBV25-1	NA	13	TRBJ1-2	few	TGTGCCAGCAGTGACGCAGGGAACTTTGGCTACACCTTC	CASSDAGNFGYTF
TRBV30	TRBD2	15	TRBJ2-1	few	TGTGCCTGGAGTGACCCTAGCGGGAGCCCTCGTGGGCAGTTCTTC	CAWSDPSGSPRGQFF
TRBV7-6	NA	15	TRBJ2-5	few	TGTGCCAGCAGCTTAGGTAGCCCCGTACAAGAGACCCAGTACTTC	CASSLGSPVQETQYF
TRBV29-1	NA	13	TRBJ1-1	few	TGCAGCGTTGTCACGCGGGGGAACACTGAAGCTTTCTTT	CSVVTRGNTEAFF
TRBV15	TRBD2	20	TRBJ2-1	few	TGTGCCACCAGCAGGACAGGACTAGCGGGAGTGTCGGGTTCCTACAATGAGCAGTTCTTC	CATSRTGLAGVSGSYNEQFF
TRBV7-2	NA	16	TRBJ2-3	NA	TGTGCCAGCAGCTTAAAAGCGGACTTTAGCACAGATACGCAGTATTTT	CASSLKADFSTDTQYF
TRBV9	TRBD1	15	TRBJ2-7	NA	TGTGCCAGCAGCGTAGGGGGACAGGGTCTCTACGAGCAGTACTTC	CASSVGGQGLYEQYF
TRBV28	NA	15	TRBJ1-1	few	TGTGCCAGCAGTTCCCCCGGACTTCTAGACACTGAAGCTTTCTTT	CASSSPGLLDTEAFF
TRBV7-9	TRBD2	17	TRBJ2-1	NA	TGTGCCAGCAGCTTCTCCTCGACTAGCGGGAATCACAATGAGCAGTTCTTC	CASSFSSTSGNHNEQFF
TRBV4-3	TRBD1	14	TRBJ1-1	NA	TGCGCCAGCAGCGACACAGGGGGCTACACTGAAGCTTTCTTT	CASSDTGGYTEAFF
TRBV27	NA	14	TRBJ1-2	NA	TGTGCCAGCAGTTTATCCTACAGGAACTATGGCTACACCTTC	CASSLSYRNYGYTF
TRBV7-2	NA	17	TRBJ2-1	few	TGTGCCAGCAGCTTAGCGTTTAGCCGAAGCTCCTACAATGAGCAGTTCTTC	CASSLAFSRSSYNEQFF
TRBV6-5	NA	14	TRBJ2-2	few	TGTGCCAGCTGGGGGGTTAAGGACACCGGGGAGCTGTTTTTT	CASWGVKDTGELFF
TRBV4-1	TRBD2	17	TRBJ2-1	NA	TGCGCCAGCAGCCCAAAATCGACTAGCGGGAGGTACAATGAGCAGTTCTTC	CASSPKSTSGRYNEQFF
TRBV14	TRBD2	15	TRBJ2-1	NA	TGTGCCAGCAGCCAAATAGCGGGAGCCCCGGGTGAGCAGTTCTTC	CASSQIAGAPGEQFF
TRBV7-7	NA	13	TRBJ2-3	NA	TGTGCTAGCAGCTTAGATTGGGCCGATACGCAGTATTTT	CASSLDWADTQYF
TRBV4-3	TRBD2	14	TRBJ2-5	few	TGCGCCAGCAGCCAAGGACTAGCACCAGAGACCCAGTACTTC	CASSQGLAPETQYF
TRBV7-9	NA	16	TRBJ2-1	NA	TGTGCCAGCAGCCTAACCGGACAATCAGTCGACAATGAGCAGTTCTTC	CASSLTGQSVDNEQFF
TRBV12-5	NA	13	TRBJ1-3	NA	TGTGCTAGTGGTTTGGACAGCGGAAACACCATATATTTT	CASGLDSGNTIYF
TRBV28	NA	14	TRBJ2-4	few	TGTGCCAGCAGTTTCGGGGGTGTTAAAAACATTCAGTACTTC	CASSFGGVKNIQYF
TRBV28	TRBD1	15	TRBJ2-7	NA	TGTGCCAGCAGTTTATGGGGACAGGGGACCTACGAGCAGTACTTC	CASSLWGQGTYEQYF
TRBV18	NA	13	TRBJ2-7	few	TGTGCCAGCTCACCACCCCGCGTCTACGAGCAGTACTTC	CASSPPRVYEQYF
TRBV7-2	NA	15	TRBJ2-5	NA	TGTGCCAGCAGCTTAGTGGCGGGGCTCCAAGAGACCCAGTACTTC	CASSLVAGLQETQYF
TRBV7-2	TRBD1	14	TRBJ1-1	few	TGTGCCAGCAGCCTTAGGACAGGGAACACTGAAGCTTTCTTT	CASSLRTGNTEAFF
TRBV5-1	NA	14	TRBJ2-1	NA	TGCGCCAGCAGCTCGAGGACAGCCTACAATGAGCAGTTCTTC	CASSSRTAYNEQFF
TRBV7-2	NA	13	TRBJ2-1	few	TGTGCCAGCAAGATCGGGGGATACAATGATCAGTTCTTC	CASKIGGYNDQFF
TRBV5-1	TRBD2	14	TRBJ2-7	NA	TGCGCCAGCAGCACCGGGACTAGCGGCTACGAGCAGTACTTC	CASSTGTSGYEQYF
TRBV30	NA	11	TRBJ1-2	NA	TGTGCCTGGAGTGGAAAACACGGCTACACCTTC	CAWSGKHGYTF
TRBV7-2	NA	15	TRBJ2-5	few	TGTGCCAGCAGCTGGGCGGGTCAGTACCAAGAGACCCAGTACTTC	CASSWAGQYQETQYF